This TCR beta chain was sequenced during a study of T-cell reconstitution after alpha-beta-depleted transplantation in children. Trimming took 1 base from V and 0 from J, leaving 16 bases between them. This CDR3 contains 17 residues. Germline values: CDR1 SEHNR, CDR2 FQNEAQ (reference sequence). A TCRbeta library incorporating unique molecular identifiers was prepared. TCRdb re-analysed the PCR reads in MiXCR, keeping a single row per CDR3 protein. The sample yields roughly 500,000 distinct CDR3 sequences, about 30% seen once. The V and J genes are TRBV7-9 and TRBJ2-7; tentative D call: TRBD1 (7 bases). Sequencing was performed on PBMCs from the stem cell graft donor, taken from the stem cell graft. The clonotype originates from a human donor who donated a stem cell graft to a child with aplastic anemia. This chain's CDR3 is CASSLGTGRGDSYEQYF. The CDR3 nucleotides read TGTGCCAGCAGCTTAGGAACTGGCAGGGGGGACTCCTACGAGCAGTACTTC.